Shown below are 30 T cell receptor beta chains from a single sample sequenced in a study of cytomegalovirus exposure and HLA in healthy donors. Primers for the PCR totalled 60 Vbeta and 13 Jbeta. Clones were sequenced by immunoSEQ multiplex PCR, and TCRdb holds only the in-frame ones, with some missing. The repertoire holds around 76,000 clones, with about 70% as singletons. The specimen was PBMCs. The receptors come from a man in his forties or fifties in good health and CMV-seropositive.

The J gene is TRBJ1-2, the V gene TRBV28, with TRBD1 matching over 7 bases. Germline-derived CDR1 and CDR2 are MDHEN and SYDVKM. The CDR3 covers 14 residues. Unmatched junction bases numbered 10, after V lost 6 bases and J lost 6 bases. CDR3 bases: TGTGCCAGCAGCCTACCACAGGGGAGAGATGGCTACACCTTC. It specifies CASSLPQGRDGYTF.

V is TRBV13 and J is TRBJ1-3, with unresolved D. This CDR3 contains 15 residues. V shed 2 bases and J shed 0 bases, with 8 bases lying between them. Germline values: CDR1 PRHDT, CDR2 FYEKMQ (reference sequence). The CDR3 DNA is TGTGCCAGCAGCTTATTGGCCGCCTCTGGAAACACCATATATTTT. Its protein is CASSLLAASGNTIYF.

The gene calls are TRBV5-8 and TRBJ1-6, with D uncertain. Trimming shortened V by 0 bases and J by 10 bases, and 14 bases separated the two germline ends. Germline assignment: CDR1 SGHTS and CDR2 YDEGEE. The CDR3 contains 15 residues. DNA of the CDR3: TGTGCCAGCAGCTTGGGAGGTCGGGTAGCATCACCCCTCCACTTT. It encodes CASSLGGRVASPLHF. The full variable domain, completed using reference TRBV5-8 and TRBJ1-6, is EAGVTQSPTHLIKTRGQQATLRCSPISGHTSVYWYQQALGLGLQFLLWYDEGEERNRGNFPPRFSGRQFPNYSSELNVNALELEDSALYLCASSLGGRVASPLHFGNGTRLTVT.

This clone came up a few times. The V call is TRBV10-3, the J call TRBJ1-4, with 8 positions matching TRBD1. In germline, CDR1 is ENHRY, CDR2 SYGVKD. The CDR3 has 15 residues. Trimming cost V 0 bases and J 4 bases; bases outside gene matches: 1. As DNA, the CDR3 is TGTGCCATCAGTGAGTCGACAGGGGTTAATGAAAAACTGTTTTTT. This encodes CAISESTGVNEKLFF.

V gene TRBV19 combines with J gene TRBJ1-2; possible D gene TRBD1, 5 bases. Germline CDR1 and CDR2: LNHDA and SQIVND (reference sequence). This CDR3 region has 15 residues. The V end was cut by 0 bases, the J end by 6 bases, with 14 bases between. CDR3 region: CASSIDGWGLDGYTF. The CDR3 DNA sequence: TGTGCCAGTAGTATAGATGGATGGGGCTTGGATGGCTACACCTTC.

The V and J genes are TRBV29-1 and TRBJ2-5; a weak D match, TRBD2 (6 bases). This CDR3 is 13 amino acids long. CDR1 and CDR2 from the germline V gene are SQVTM and ANQGSEA. V was pared by 0 bases and J by 2 bases, with 7 bases between. CDR3 DNA sequence: TGCAGCGTTGAAGAGGCGGGGCAAGAGACCCAGTACTTC. Its translation: CSVEEAGQETQYF.

The chain couples TRBV5-6 to TRBJ2-3; weak D call: TRBD2 (5 bases). Germline V gene sequence: CDR1 SGHDT, CDR2 YYEEEE. Trimming took off 1 base at V and 5 bases at J, with 8 bases between the two ends. This CDR3 has 13 residues. The CDR3 loop is CASSLRAGDTQYF. CDR3 sequence (DNA): TGTGCCAGCAGCTTGAGGGCGGGAGATACGCAGTATTTT.

In its sample, this clone was seen once. V gene TRBV6-6 combines with J gene TRBJ2-2, with 9 bases matching TRBD1. The CDR3 is 14 residues long. CDR1 and CDR2 (germline): MNHNY, SVGAGI (reference sequence). J lost 3 bases, V lost 6 bases, and 2 bases had no gene match. The CDR3, as DNA: TGTGCCAGCAGCCGACAGGGGGACACCGGGGAGCTGTTTTTT. The encoded protein is CASSRQGDTGELFF.

The rearrangement uses TRBV25-1 and TRBJ1-4; TRBD1 aligns across 10 bases. The length of the CDR3 is 16 residues. Trimming cost V 3 bases and J 5 bases; bases outside gene matches: 6. Germline loops: CDR1 MGHDK, CDR2 SYGVNS. The CDR3 protein is CASSDSDRGRNEKLFF. The CDR3 nucleotides are TGTGCCAGCAGTGATTCCGACAGGGGGCGGAATGAAAAACTGTTTTTT.

J is TRBJ2-7 and V is TRBV13, with 11 bases that match TRBD1. The CDR3 has 14 residues. Germline trimming cut 3 bases from V and 5 bases from J; bases unmatched to any gene: 3. Germline CDR1 reads PRHDT; CDR2 reads FYEKMQ (reference sequence). The CDR3 reads CASSFRTGGHEQYF. DNA for the CDR3: TGTGCCAGCAGCTTTCGGACAGGGGGCCACGAGCAGTACTTC.

The rearrangement joins TRBV29-1 to TRBJ1-5, with D possibly being TRBD1 (5 bases). The CDR3 totals 13 residues. CDR1 is SQVTM and CDR2 is ANQGSEA in the germline V gene. Between the trimmed V and J ends, which lost 5 bases and 6 bases, there was a span of 14 bases. CDR3 region: CSVRTGRGQPQHF. The CDR3 region has the DNA TGCAGCGTTAGAACAGGTCGAGGTCAGCCCCAGCATTTT.

The V gene is TRBV28, the J gene TRBJ1-1, with D possibly TRBD1 on 5 matching bases. This CDR3 is built from 11 residues. Trimming left V 4 bases short and J 8 bases short, with 8 bases between. Germline V lookup: CDR1 MDHEN, CDR2 SYDVKM. CDR3: CASSYYREAFF. The CDR3 DNA reads TGTGCCAGCAGTTATTACAGGGAAGCTTTCTTT.

This clone occurred a few times. V is TRBV28 and J is TRBJ2-3, with D unclear. V was trimmed by 6 bases and J by 4 bases, leaving 8 bases between them. The germline CDR1 and CDR2 sequences are MDHEN and SYDVKM. The length of the CDR3 is 12 residues. The CDR3 protein is CASRVSADTQYF. CDR3 sequence (DNA): TGTGCCAGCAGGGTGAGCGCAGATACGCAGTATTTT.

This rearrangement joins TRBV5-4 to TRBJ2-4; D call uncertain. The germline gives CDR1 SGHNT, CDR2 YYREEE (reference sequence). V lost 2 bases and J 7 bases, leaving 13 bases between the germline ends. This CDR3 contains 14 residues. Written as DNA, the CDR3 is TGTGCCAGCAGCTTTGGAACTCCCGGGAACATTCAGTACTTC. Its protein product is CASSFGTPGNIQYF.

V gene TRBV5-1 combines with J gene TRBJ2-1; D is unresolved. Per the germline V gene, CDR1 is SGHRS and CDR2 is YFSETQ. The germline V and J ends were trimmed by 4 bases and 5 bases, with 10 bases remaining between them. The CDR3 is made up of 13 amino acids. CDR3 in amino acids: CASSPRWDNEQFF. The CDR3 nucleotides read TGCGCCAGCAGCCCGCGGTGGGACAATGAGCAGTTCTTC. Looking up the rest from reference TRBV5-1 and TRBJ2-1 gives the full variable domain: KAGVTQTPRYLIKTRGQQVTLSCSPISGHRSVSWYQQTPGQGLQFLFEYFSETQRNKGNFPGRFSGRQFSNSRSEMNVSTLELGDSALYLCASSPRWDNEQFFGPGTRLTVL.

This clone was seen a handful of times. V gene TRBV19 combines with J gene TRBJ2-7, with a weak D call TRBD1 (6 bases). Germline-derived CDR1 and CDR2 are LNHDA and SQIVND (reference sequence). The germline V and J ends were trimmed by 3 bases and 3 bases, with 15 bases remaining between them. The CDR3 runs to 15 residues. The CDR3 region has the DNA TGTGCCAGTAGTATTCAGGGGACGGATATCTACGAGCAGTACTTC. It translates to CASSIQGTDIYEQYF. Full variable domain (missing parts from reference TRBV19 and TRBJ2-7): DGGITQSPKYLFRKEGQNVTLSCEQNLNHDAMYWYRQDPGQGLRLIYYSQIVNDFQKGDIAEGYSVSREKKESFPLTVTSAQKNPTAFYLCASSIQGTDIYEQYFGPGTRLTVT.

The chain has TRBV7-2 and TRBJ2-2; TRBD2 aligns across 7 bases. The J segment lost 5 bases and the V segment lost 1 base, leaving 10 bases of the junction unmatched. The CDR3 spans 17 residues. Germline V gene data show CDR1 as SGHTA and CDR2 as FQGNSA. The CDR3 sequence: CASSLGYGGRGTGELFF. CDR3 bases: TGTGCCAGCAGCTTAGGTTACGGCGGGAGAGGTACCGGGGAGCTGTTTTTT.

This clone was recorded a few times. This chain joins TRBV5-1 and TRBJ2-7, with 8 bases matching TRBD1. In germline, CDR1 is SGHRS, CDR2 YFSETQ. The CDR3 extends over 15 amino acids. Trimming cost V 4 bases and J 2 bases; bases outside gene matches: 8. The CDR3 reads CASSPATGVAYEQYF. CDR3 coding DNA: TGCGCCAGCAGCCCTGCGACAGGGGTAGCCTACGAGCAGTACTTC.

This clone was picked up one time. The CDR3 DNA is TGCGCCAGCAGCTTGGCCGAGGGCGCAGATACGCAGTATTTT. The encoded protein is CASSLAEGADTQYF. The rearrangement links TRBV5-1 to TRBJ2-3; possibly TRBD2 for D (5 bases). The CDR3 has 14 amino acids. CDR1 and CDR2 (germline): SGHRS, YFSETQ. V was clipped by 0 bases and J by 4 bases, with 9 bases between them.

This chain joins TRBV6-5 and TRBJ1-6; the D gene is possibly TRBD1 (6 bases). The germline V and J ends were trimmed by 6 bases and 6 bases, with 15 bases remaining between them. Germline values: CDR1 MNHEY, CDR2 SVGAGI. The CDR3 is made up of 15 amino acids. This chain's CDR3 is CASSLGGRGNSPLHF. CDR3 DNA sequence: TGTGCCAGCAGCCTTGGGGGCAGGGGTAATTCACCCCTCCACTTT.

The chain couples TRBV7-3 to TRBJ2-5; weak D call: TRBD2 (5 bases). Germline loops: CDR1 SGHTA, CDR2 FQGTGA. The CDR3 has 15 residues. Trimming removed 4 bases from V and 5 bases from J, with 17 bases in between. CDR3 DNA sequence: TGTGCCAGCAGCTCAGCCCCGGGGAATGGGGAGACCCAGTACTTC. As protein: CASSSAPGNGETQYF. Complete variable domain (other parts from reference TRBV7-3 and TRBJ2-5): GAGVSQTPSNKVTEKGKYVELRCDPISGHTALYWYRQSLGQGPEFLIYFQGTGAADDSGLPNDRFFAVRPEGSVSTLKIQRTERGDSAVYLCASSSAPGNGETQYFGPGTRLLVL.

J is TRBJ2-3 and V is TRBV9; a weak D match, TRBD2 (6 bases). Germline CDR1 is SGDLS and CDR2 is YYNGEE. The CDR3 contains 17 residues. V was cut by 0 bases and J by 4 bases, with 18 bases left in between. CDR3 sequence (DNA): TGTGCCAGCAGCGTAGCGGAGGGGCCGACAACCTCAGATACGCAGTATTTT. Translating it yields CASSVAEGPTTSDTQYF.

The chain joins TRBV6-5 to TRBJ1-4, with D possibly TRBD1 on 5 matching bases. V lost 6 bases to trimming and J lost 0 bases, with 8 bases between them. The CDR3 runs 14 residues. Per the germline V gene, CDR1 is MNHEY and CDR2 is SVGAGI. The CDR3 region has the DNA TGTGCCAGCAGACGACAGACAACTAATGAAAAACTGTTTTTT. Residues: CASRRQTTNEKLFF.

CDR3 sequence: CASSLTSGSYEQYF. In DNA form, the CDR3 reads TGCGCCAGCAGCTTAACTAGCGGCTCCTACGAGCAGTACTTC. This rearrangement joins TRBV5-1 to TRBJ2-7; 8 positions match TRBD2. CDR1 is SGHRS and CDR2 is YFSETQ in the germline V gene. Losses at the gene ends were 2 bases for V and 0 bases for J; bases not matched to a gene: 1. The CDR3 runs to 14 residues.

The rearrangement joins TRBV29-1 to TRBJ2-4; weak D call: TRBD2 (6 bases). Germline loops: CDR1 SQVTM, CDR2 ANQGSEA. This CDR3 has 13 amino acids. The V gene lost 3 bases and the J gene lost 0 bases, with 6 bases spanning the gap. CDR3 protein: CSVEGLAKNIQYF. The CDR3 DNA follows: TGCAGCGTTGAGGGACTAGCCAAAAACATTCAGTACTTC.

As concerns this clone: This specimen includes other DNA sequences encoding the same CDR3. The V and J genes are TRBV28 and TRBJ1-2; TRBD1 might be the D (6 bases). The CDR3 extends over 13 amino acids. Germline V gives CDR1 MDHEN, CDR2 SYDVKM. Between the trimmed V and J ends, which lost 2 bases and 4 bases, there was a span of 8 bases. Written as DNA, the CDR3 is TGTGCCAGCAGTTTAGGGGGCACCTATGGCTACACCTTC. This gives the protein CASSLGGTYGYTF.

V usage is TRBV27 and J usage is TRBJ2-7, with 9 bases that match TRBD1. CDR1 MNHEY and CDR2 SMNVEV come from the germline V gene (reference sequence). The CDR3 consists of 14 residues. Trimming cost V 0 bases and J 6 bases; bases outside gene matches: 3. CDR3 DNA: TGTGCCAGCAGTTTATCGGGGACAGGGTCCGAGCAGTACTTC. Translated, it gives CASSLSGTGSEQYF.

The count of this clone is one. The rearrangement uses TRBV29-1 and TRBJ1-1; TRBD1 aligns across 10 bases. V lost 3 bases and J lost 1; bases outside the gene matches: 11. CDR1 SQVTM and CDR2 ANQGSEA come from the germline V gene. CDR3 size: 17 residues. This CDR3 is CSVDSRQGAYRNTEAFF. CDR3 DNA: TGCAGCGTTGACTCCCGACAGGGGGCCTATCGGAACACTGAAGCTTTCTTT.

The chain couples TRBV5-1 to TRBJ2-7; 10 positions agree with TRBD1. The CDR3 is 14 amino acids. Germline-derived CDR1 and CDR2 are SGHRS and YFSETQ. Trimming at V came to 4 bases and at J to 5 bases, leaving 6 bases not matched to a gene. The CDR3 DNA sequence: TGCGCCAGCAGCCTTGGACAGGGGGTACACGAGCAGTACTTC. Residues: CASSLGQGVHEQYF. Using reference TRBV5-1 and TRBJ2-7 for the parts outside the CDR3, the full variable domain is KAGVTQTPRYLIKTRGQQVTLSCSPISGHRSVSWYQQTPGQGLQFLFEYFSETQRNKGNFPGRFSGRQFSNSRSEMNVSTLELGDSALYLCASSLGQGVHEQYFGPGTRLTVT.

The chain combines TRBV13 with TRBJ1-5, with 7 bases fitting TRBD1. The CDR3 is 15 amino acids. CDR1 is PRHDT, CDR2 FYEKMQ, per germline (reference sequence). Germline trimming cut 5 bases from V and 0 bases from J; bases unmatched to any gene: 4. The DNA for the CDR3 is TGTGCCAGCAGCGTCAGGGGGAATAGCAATCAGCCCCAGCATTTT. Amino acids: CASSVRGNSNQPQHF.